These 28 T cell receptor beta chains were all obtained from the same sample, sequenced in a study of T cells in women clearing cervical HPV infection. Libraries were prepared by immunoSEQ multiplex PCR; TCRdb keeps only in-frame clonotypes and omits some of them. The listing records 23,000 or so clones. What was sequenced was blood buffy coat. The origin of the receptors is a woman aged 18 to 75 with a cervical HPV16 infection that either progressed to CIN3+ or cleared (not recorded which).

Concerning this clone: From the germline J gene comes the end of the CDR3, since the read stops 3 residues before it. The V call is TRBV5-1, the J call TRBJ1-6; TRBD1 is a possible D gene (6 bases). V lost 2 bases to trimming and J lost 7 bases, with 10 bases between them. Germline V lookup: CDR1 SGHRS, CDR2 YFSETQ. This CDR3 is 14 amino acids long. The part of the CDR3 DNA that was read is TGCGCCAGCAGCTTAACAGGGAACAATTCACCC. Encoded protein: CASSLTGNNSP. The whole CDR3 reads CASSLTGNNSPLHF.

Comment on this clone: The sequence runs out 3 residues before the end of the CDR3; the remainder is reconstructed from the germline J gene. The V gene is TRBV15, the J gene TRBJ2-1; D is unclear. The CDR3 is made up of 13 amino acids. Germline V gene sequence: CDR1 LNHNV, CDR2 YYDKDF (reference sequence). Trimming took 4 bases from V and 3 from J, leaving 7 bases between them. The CDR3 bases that were read are TGTGCCACCAGCACCCACAGCTACAATGAG. Its translation: CATSTHSYNE. The full CDR3 reads CATSTHSYNEQFF.

Of note for this clone: The CDR3 extends 3 residues past the end of the read, so its final part is completed from the germline J gene. The V gene is TRBV19, the J gene TRBJ1-1; a possible D gene is TRBD1 (6 bases). Trimming removed 1 base at V and 0 bases at J, with 9 bases between. The germline V gene has CDR1 LNHDA and CDR2 SQIVND (reference sequence). The CDR3 runs 15 residues. The chain's CDR3 is CASSIGGTLNTEAFF. CDR3 DNA (partial): TGTGCCAGTAGTATAGGGGGGACACTGAACACTGAA. The variable domain in full, completed from reference TRBV19 and TRBJ1-1, reads DGGITQSPKYLFRKEGQNVTLSCEQNLNHDAMYWYRQDPGQGLRLIYYSQIVNDFQKGDIAEGYSVSREKKESFPLTVTSAQKNPTAFYLCASSIGGTLNTEAFFGQGTRLTVV.

In regard to this clone: The read gets to within 3 residues of the CDR3 end, and the germline J gene fills in the rest. The chain combines TRBV6-4 with TRBJ2-3; 7 nucleotides align to TRBD2. V was clipped by 3 bases and J by 5 bases; unmatched bases: 8. Germline V lookup: CDR1 MRHNA, CDR2 SNTAGT. The CDR3 loop spans 15 amino acids. The CDR3: CASSESAGSGDTQYF. Partial CDR3 DNA: TGTGCCAGCAGTGAGTCAGCGGGGAGCGGAGATACG.

Regarding this clone: The read ends 3 residues before the CDR3 terminus; that terminus is restored from the germline J gene. The genes are TRBV20-1 and TRBJ2-3; 7 nucleotides line up with TRBD2. This CDR3 spans 15 amino acids. Germline CDR1 is DFQATT and CDR2 is SNEGSKA (reference sequence). The trim removed 3 bases at V and 6 bases at J, leaving 12 bases unmatched. The sequenced part of the CDR3 DNA is TGCAGTGCTAGGCCGCCGGGGGGACTTGCGGATACG. It specifies CSARPPGGLADT. The full CDR3 is CSARPPGGLADTQYF.

CDR3 DNA, as far as it was read: TGTGCCAGCAGTGAGACTAGCGGCTCCTACAATGAG. Translation gives CASSETSGSYNE. The whole CDR3 reads CASSETSGSYNEQFF. V usage is TRBV6-4 and J usage is TRBJ2-1; 9 nucleotides align to TRBD2. The read halts 3 residues ahead of the CDR3 end, with the missing end drawn from the germline J gene. Trimming at V came to 3 bases and at J to 0 bases, leaving 0 bases not matched to a gene. CDR1 and CDR2 from the germline V gene are MRHNA and SNTAGT. The CDR3 spans 15 residues.

Note on this clone: The read ends 3 residues shy of where the CDR3 ends; the end is completed using the germline J gene. The chain has TRBV7-8 and TRBJ2-5, with 9 bases identical to TRBD1. Germline CDR1 reads SGHVS; CDR2 reads FQNEAQ. V gave up 6 bases and J gave up 2 bases; unmatched junction bases: 4. There are 14 residues in the CDR3. The CDR3 sequence: CASRRDRAQETQYF. The part of the CDR3 DNA that was read is TGTGCCAGCAGACGGGACAGGGCTCAAGAGACC. Using reference TRBV7-8 and TRBJ2-5 for the parts outside the CDR3, the full variable domain is GAGVSQSPRYKVAKRGQDVALRCDPISGHVSLFWYQQALGQGPEFLTYFQNEAQLDKSGLPSDRFFAERPEGSVSTLKIQRTQQEDSAVYLCASRRDRAQETQYFGPGTRLLVL.

A word on this clone: At one boundary the junction diverges from the germline segment, which might be a read error. The read falls 3 residues short of the CDR3 end, and the missing part is taken from the germline J gene. The chain employs TRBV19 and TRBJ1-4, with 8 bases matching TRBD1. The germline V gene has CDR1 LNHDA and CDR2 SQIVND (reference sequence). CDR3 length: 15 amino acids. The CDR3 DNA, read in part, is TGTGTCAGTAGATTGGACAGGGACCCTAATGAAAAA. It translates to CVSRLDRDPNEK. The full-length CDR3 reads as CVSRLDRDPNEKLFF.

Comment on this clone: The read is 3 residues too short to cover the CDR3 end, so that end is filled in from the germline J gene. The V gene is TRBV12-3 or TRBV12-4, the J gene TRBJ2-7, with 10 nucleotides matching TRBD1. This CDR3 spans 14 amino acids. V lost 5 bases to trimming and J lost 6 bases; unmatched junction nucleotides: 7. The covered CDR3 bases are TGTGCCAGCAGTCTGGGGACAGGGGCGGGCGAG. It specifies CASSLGTGAGE. The full-length CDR3 reads as CASSLGTGAGEQYF.

Details on this clone: The CDR3 end falls 3 residues outside the read, so it is completed with the germline J gene. The chain has TRBV5-1 and TRBJ2-1; 7 bases fit TRBD1. Germline trimming cut 1 base from V and 0 bases from J; bases unmatched to any gene: 4. The CDR3 loop spans 16 amino acids. In germline, CDR1 is SGHRS, CDR2 YFSETQ. The sequenced CDR3 bases are TGCGCCAGCAGCTTGACAGGGGATCCCTCCTACAATGAG. As protein: CASSLTGDPSYNE. The full CDR3 sequence reads CASSLTGDPSYNEQFF.

With regard to this clone: The CDR3 end lies 3 residues beyond the end of the read and is filled in from the germline J gene. The chain couples TRBV15 to TRBJ2-2, with unresolved D. The V end lost 5 bases, the J end lost 4 bases, and 8 bases lay between the germline ends. Per germline, CDR1 LNHNV and CDR2 YYDKDF (reference sequence). The CDR3 totals 13 residues. This chain's CDR3 is CATSVSSTGELFF. Partial CDR3 DNA: TGTGCCACCAGCGTGTCCAGCACCGGGGAG.

As concerns this clone: The CDR3 is cut off 3 residues early in the read; its end comes from the germline J gene. This chain connects TRBV19 to TRBJ2-4, with D possibly matching TRBD2 (6 bases). Germline CDR1 is LNHDA and CDR2 is SQIVND (reference sequence). CDR3 length: 16 residues. The covered CDR3 bases are TGTGCCAGTAGTACCCTCAGGGTAGGAGGGCACTATGGT. As protein: CASSTLRVGGHYG. The full CDR3 reads CASSTLRVGGHYGQYF.

To note about this clone: The read comes to an end 3 residues before the CDR3 does, leaving the germline J gene to fill in the end. The chain is built from TRBV28 and TRBJ2-6; 9 bases are shared with TRBD2. V shed 7 bases, J shed 8 bases, and the junction held 6 bases outside the gene matches. The CDR3 runs 14 residues. Germline V lookup: CDR1 MDHEN, CDR2 SYDVKM. The CDR3 sequence is CASTPAGGPNVLTF. The covered CDR3 bases are TGTGCCAGCACCCCGGCGGGGGGGCCCAACGTC. Combining the CDR3 with reference TRBV28 and TRBJ2-6 gives the whole variable domain DVKVTQSSRYLVKRTGEKVFLECVQDMDHENMFWYRQDPGLGLRLIYFSYDVKMKEKGDIPEGYSVSREKKERFSLILESASTNQTSMYLCASTPAGGPNVLTFGAGSRLTVL.

Remarks on this clone: The sequence runs out 3 residues before the end of the CDR3; the remainder is reconstructed from the germline J gene. This rearrangement joins TRBV14 to TRBJ2-3; TRBD2 matches at 11 bases. This CDR3 has 18 amino acids. The trim removed 1 base at V and 1 base at J, leaving 7 bases unmatched. The germline gives CDR1 SGHDN, CDR2 FVKESK. The CDR3 protein is CASSQALAGGSGTDTQYF. The covered CDR3 bases are TGTGCCAGCAGCCAAGCCCTAGCGGGAGGATCGGGCACAGATACG.

The CDR3 loop is CASSSGLAGIETQYF. The CDR3 bases that were read are TGTGCCAGCAGCTCCGGACTAGCGGGAATAGAGACC. The chain carries TRBV7-3 and TRBJ2-5; 12 bases fit TRBD2. The read is 3 residues too short to cover the CDR3 end, so that end is filled in from the germline J gene. Germline V lookup: CDR1 SGHTA, CDR2 FQGTGA. V shed 4 bases and J 4 bases; nucleotides not matched to a gene: 4. CDR3 length equals 15 residues.

Details on this clone: The read terminates 3 residues ahead of where the CDR3 ends, so the germline J gene completes it. The rearrangement links TRBV25-1 to TRBJ2-7; D is perhaps TRBD2 (7 bases). Germline V gene lookup returns CDR1 MGHDK and CDR2 SYGVNS. V was shortened by 8 bases and J by 1 base, with 12 bases between the two germline ends. This CDR3 spans 13 amino acids. The CDR3 protein is CASGRGFSYEQYF. Incomplete CDR3 DNA: TGTGCCAGCGGGAGGGGGTTTTCCTACGAG.

In regard to this clone: Compared with germline, one end of the junction differs, possibly owing to a read error. The read gets to within 3 residues of the CDR3 end, and the germline J gene fills in the rest. J is TRBJ2-7 and V is TRBV7-9; a possible D gene is TRBD2 (5 bases). The germline V gene has CDR1 SEHNR and CDR2 FQNEAQ (reference sequence). The CDR3 is made up of 13 amino acids. CDR3 bases read: TGTTCCAGCAGCTTAGCGCAGGCCTACGAG. Encoded protein: CSSSLAQAYE. The complete CDR3 protein is CSSSLAQAYEQYF.

As to this clone: The sequence runs out 3 residues before the end of the CDR3; the remainder is reconstructed from the germline J gene. The chain links TRBV20-1 to TRBJ1-2; 8 bases align to TRBD1. Trimming at V came to 0 bases and at J to 5 bases, leaving 11 bases not matched to a gene. This CDR3 has 16 residues. Per the germline V gene, CDR1 is DFQATT and CDR2 is SNEGSKA (reference sequence). The CDR3 region is CSARDADRAAEYGYTF. Partial CDR3 DNA: TGCAGTGCTAGAGATGCGGACAGGGCTGCTGAGTATGGC.

Details on this clone: The read ends 3 residues shy of where the CDR3 ends; the end is completed using the germline J gene. The J gene is TRBJ1-5, the V gene TRBV7-6, with a weak D call TRBD1 (5 bases). The germline V gene encodes CDR1 SGHVS and CDR2 FNYEAQ. V was trimmed by 1 base and J by 4 bases, leaving 14 bases between them. The CDR3 is made up of 16 amino acids. The DNA read from the CDR3 is TGTGCCAGCAGCTTAGAAAGAGACAGCTATAATCAGCCC. Its protein product is CASSLERDSYNQP. The whole CDR3 sequence is CASSLERDSYNQPQHF.

As regards this clone: Sequencing ends 3 residues short of the CDR3 end; the germline J gene provides the rest. The gene calls are TRBV12-3 or TRBV12-4 and TRBJ2-5, with TRBD2 matching 7 bases. This CDR3 contains 14 residues. After removal of 2 bases from V and 2 bases from J, the junction contained 2 bases not matched to a gene. The covered CDR3 bases are TGTGCCAGCAGTTTAAGAGCGGGGCAAGAGACC. Residues: CASSLRAGQET. The complete CDR3 sequence is CASSLRAGQETQYF.

A remark on this clone: The read comes to an end 3 residues before the CDR3 does, leaving the germline J gene to fill in the end. The J gene is TRBJ1-4, the V gene TRBV28; tentatively, D is TRBD1 (6 bases). The V gene lost 3 bases and the J gene lost 3 bases, with 14 bases spanning the gap. CDR1 is MDHEN and CDR2 is SYDVKM in the germline V gene. There are 16 residues in the CDR3. The CDR3 loop reads CASSFGGLIANEKLFF. CDR3 DNA (partial): TGTGCCAGCAGTTTCGGGGGGCTTATAGCTAATGAAAAA.

Turning to this clone: The CDR3 end falls 3 residues outside the read, so it is completed with the germline J gene. The chain combines TRBV19 with TRBJ2-7; the match to TRBD1 covers 8 bases. CDR3 length equals 14 residues. The V gene end was trimmed by 4 bases and the J gene end by 4 bases; junction bases not matched to a gene: 6. The germline CDR1 and CDR2 sequences are LNHDA and SQIVND (reference sequence). CDR3 DNA (partial): TGTGCCAGTAGTAAAAGGACAGGGTTTTACGAG. Protein product: CASSKRTGFYE. Given in full, the CDR3 is CASSKRTGFYEQYF.

As concerns this clone: The observed sequence ends 3 residues before the CDR3 terminus, with the missing tail filled in from the germline J gene. The rearrangement links TRBV20-1 to TRBJ1-6, with D possibly matching TRBD1 (5 bases). V was shortened by 0 bases and J by 0 bases, with 12 bases between the two germline ends. This CDR3 region has 17 residues. The germline CDR1 and CDR2 sequences are DFQATT and SNEGSKA (reference sequence). CDR3 loop: CSARDGAQSSYNSPLHF. The CDR3 bases that were read are TGCAGTGCTAGAGATGGGGCACAGAGCTCCTATAATTCACCC.

Note on this clone: The CDR3 is cut off 3 residues early in the read; its end comes from the germline J gene. The chain employs TRBV4-2 and TRBJ2-2; the match to TRBD2 covers 9 bases. Losses at the gene ends were 0 bases for V and 4 bases for J; bases not matched to a gene: 3. This CDR3 contains 16 residues. Germline V gene lookup returns CDR1 LGHNA and CDR2 YNFKEQ. The CDR3 is CASSQDTSGLTGELFF. The part of the CDR3 DNA that was read is TGTGCCAGCAGCCAAGATACTAGCGGGCTCACCGGGGAG.

Comment on this clone: The read ends 3 residues before the CDR3 terminus; that terminus is restored from the germline J gene. V and J are TRBV9 and TRBJ2-7, with 10 bases that match TRBD2. Germline V gives CDR1 SGDLS, CDR2 YYNGEE. The CDR3 is 16 residues long. V trimming: 0 bases; J trimming: 4 bases; junction bases outside the gene matches: 7. CDR3 in amino acids: CASSVGGVAGGYEQYF. CDR3 DNA, as far as it was read: TGTGCCAGCAGCGTAGGGGGAGTAGCGGGAGGTTACGAG.

The CDR3: CASSELAASSYNEQFF. The CDR3 bases that were read are TGTGCCAGCAGTGAACTAGCGGCAAGCTCCTACAATGAG. The genes are TRBV2 and TRBJ2-1, with 7 bases identical to TRBD2. The read stops 3 residues short of the end of the CDR3; the missing end is completed from the germline J gene. Trimming removed 2 bases from V and 0 bases from J; junction bases left unmatched: 4. The CDR3 runs to 16 residues. CDR1 is SNHLY and CDR2 is FYNNEI in the germline V gene.

Concerning this clone: Read coverage stops 3 residues before the CDR3 terminus; the germline J gene supplies the remainder. The gene calls are TRBV12-3 or TRBV12-4 and TRBJ2-1, with D possibly being TRBD2 (5 bases). The length of the CDR3 is 16 residues. V shed 5 bases and J shed 4 bases, with 18 bases lying between them. The CDR3 DNA, read in part, is TGTGCCAGCAGTCCTTATTCGGGGTGGGGATACAATGAG. It yields the protein CASSPYSGWGYNE. The whole CDR3 protein reads CASSPYSGWGYNEQFF.

As regards this clone: The read ends 3 residues before the CDR3 terminus; that terminus is restored from the germline J gene. The chain uses TRBV6-4 and TRBJ2-2, with D possibly TRBD1 on 6 matching bases. Germline assignment: CDR1 MRHNA and CDR2 SNTAGT. This CDR3 region has 15 residues. Trimming left V 3 bases short and J 7 bases short, with 15 bases between. The covered CDR3 bases are TGTGCCAGCAGTGAATACGGGGACACTAGCGGGGAG. Its protein is CASSEYGDTSGE. In full, the CDR3 is CASSEYGDTSGELFF.